One and the same sample provided the 3 T cell receptor beta chains below, sequenced in a study of cytomegalovirus exposure and HLA in healthy donors. PCR amplification relied on 60 Vbeta primers (plus 13 Jbeta primers). Sequencing was performed with immunoSEQ multiplex PCR; in TCRdb, only in-frame clones are kept and a portion is missing. The sample holds about 140,000 clones; roughly 77% are singletons and the top ten take about 3.5%. Input material: PBMCs. All receptors derive from a man aged 40-49 years in good health and CMV-seronegative.

The chain couples TRBV6-5 to TRBJ1-2; TRBD1 aligns across 8 bases. This CDR3 comprises 15 residues. Germline V gives CDR1 MNHEY, CDR2 SVGAGI. The J segment lost 4 bases and the V segment lost 0 bases, leaving 4 bases of the junction unmatched. In nucleotides, the CDR3 is TGTGCCAGCAGTTACTCGACAGGGGCGCCCTATGGCTACACCTTC. Encoded protein: CASSYSTGAPYGYTF.

The chain recombines TRBV11-2 with TRBJ2-2; tentative D call: TRBD1 (5 bases). Germline V gives CDR1 SGHAT, CDR2 FQNNGV. This CDR3 contains 15 residues. V gave up 1 base and J gave up 0 bases, with 6 bases separating them. CDR3 sequence (DNA): TGTGCCAGCAGCTTAGGGACATCGAACACCGGGGAGCTGTTTTTT. This encodes CASSLGTSNTGELFF. The variable domain in full, completed from reference TRBV11-2 and TRBJ2-2, reads EAGVAQSPRYKIIEKRQSVAFWCNPISGHATLYWYQQILGQGPKLLIQFQNNGVVDDSQLPKDRFSAERLKGVDSTLKIQPAKLEDSAVYLCASSLGTSNTGELFFGEGSRLTVL.

V and J are TRBV27 and TRBJ2-7; 10 bases match TRBD1. J lost 2 bases, V lost 3 bases, and 7 bases had no gene match. The CDR3 totals 16 residues. Per the germline V gene, CDR1 is MNHEY and CDR2 is SMNVEV (reference sequence). The CDR3 sequence: CASSLVAGQGPYEQYF. The CDR3 bases are TGTGCCAGCAGTTTGGTGGCGGGACAGGGGCCCTACGAGCAGTACTTC.